These 13 T cell receptor beta chains were all obtained from the same sample, sequenced in a study of cytomegalovirus exposure and HLA in healthy donors. The PCR was carried out with 60 Vbeta primers and 13 Jbeta primers. Here immunoSEQ multiplex PCR was the method, and the copy in TCRdb shows in-frame clones only, minus some. Among about 130,000 clones listed, around 77% were seen once. The sequenced sample was PBMCs. The receptor source for this set is a male donor in good health and CMV-seropositive.

V gene TRBV6-4 combines with J gene TRBJ2-1; TRBD1 is a possible D gene (5 bases). In germline, CDR1 is MRHNA, CDR2 SNTAGT. The CDR3 sequence is 13 residues long. V lost 3 bases, J lost 4 bases, and 7 bases lay in between. CDR3 bases: TGTGCCAGCAGTGAAGGGGTATACAATGAGCAGTTCTTC. Its protein is CASSEGVYNEQFF.

This clone occurred once. The chain joins TRBV5-1 to TRBJ2-1; 13 bases align to TRBD2. Germline V gives CDR1 SGHRS, CDR2 YFSETQ. The CDR3 spans 16 residues. With V trimmed by 0 bases and J by 5 bases, 2 bases remained unmatched. The CDR3 loop reads CASSLELAGGHNEQFF. For the CDR3, the DNA is TGCGCCAGCAGCTTGGAACTAGCGGGGGGGCACAATGAGCAGTTCTTC.

This clone has more than one count but fewer than ten. The V call is TRBV2, the J call TRBJ2-5, with a tentative D call TRBD1 (6 bases). Germline lookup yields CDR1 SNHLY and CDR2 FYNNEI. CDR3 length: 13 residues. V shed 1 base and J shed 5 bases, with 8 bases lying between them. The CDR3, as DNA: TGTGCCAGCAGTGAAGACAGGGAGGAGACCCAGTACTTC. Protein product: CASSEDREETQYF.

This chain links TRBV18 with TRBJ2-7; 7 bases agree with TRBD1. Germline V gene data show CDR1 as KGHSH and CDR2 as LQKENI. The ends lost 0 bases at V and 3 bases at J; junction bases unmatched: 5. The CDR3 totals 15 residues. Here the CDR3 reads CASSPPRAGGYEQYF. CDR3 sequence (DNA): TGTGCCAGCTCACCACCGAGGGCAGGGGGCTACGAGCAGTACTTC.

This sequence joins TRBV7-9 and TRBJ2-3, with 12 nucleotides matching TRBD2. Germline CDR1 SEHNR, CDR2 FQNEAQ (reference sequence). The CDR3 sequence is 14 residues long. Losses at the gene ends were 3 bases for V and 11 bases for J; bases not matched to a gene: 6. The CDR3 DNA is TGTGCCAGCAGCTTCGCACAACTAGCGGGAGGGCAGTATTTT. This translates into CASSFAQLAGGQYF.

This sequence joins TRBV2 and TRBJ1-2; 8 positions agree with TRBD1. The CDR3 contains 12 residues. Germline CDR1 is SNHLY and CDR2 is FYNNEI. The ends lost 7 bases at V and 8 bases at J; junction bases unmatched: 6. This chain's CDR3 is CASTWTGTGYTF. For the CDR3, the DNA is TGTGCCAGCACTTGGACAGGGACGGGCTACACCTTC.

This clone is a singleton in its sample. V and J are TRBV6-5 and TRBJ1-4; 7 bases agree with TRBD1. The J segment lost 8 bases and the V segment lost 5 bases, leaving 11 bases of the junction unmatched. The germline CDR1 and CDR2 sequences are MNHEY and SVGAGI. The CDR3 totals 15 residues. The CDR3 coding sequence is TGTGCCAGCAGTCCGCTAGGGGGCCGAGTCGAAAAACTGTTTTTT. As protein: CASSPLGGRVEKLFF.

This CDR3 is CSVGGPNYGYTF. CDR3 coding DNA: TGCAGCGTTGGGGGGCCGAACTATGGCTACACCTTC. V gene TRBV29-1 combines with J gene TRBJ1-2, with D possibly being TRBD1 (6 bases). Trimming left V 4 bases short and J 2 bases short, with 8 bases between. The V gene's germline CDR1 is SQVTM and CDR2 ANQGSEA. CDR3 size: 12 residues.

V usage is TRBV5-4 and J usage is TRBJ2-3; TRBD2 might be the D (6 bases). The germline V and J ends were trimmed by 3 bases and 5 bases, with 10 bases remaining between them. Germline CDR1 reads SGHNT; CDR2 reads YYREEE (reference sequence). This CDR3 is 13 amino acids long. The CDR3 protein is CASSSTSQDTQYF. DNA for the CDR3: TGTGCCAGCAGCTCGACTAGTCAAGATACGCAGTATTTT. Supplemented by reference TRBV5-4 and TRBJ2-3, the full variable domain reads ETGVTQSPTHLIKTRGQQVTLRCSSQSGHNTVSWYQQALGQGPQFIFQYYREEENGRGNFPPRFSGLQFPNYSSELNVNALELDDSALYLCASSSTSQDTQYFGPGTRLTVL.

A note on this clone: It is likely a read error, because the conserved phenylalanine at the end of the CDR3 is missing. This chain joins TRBV6-5 and TRBJ1-1; D may be TRBD1 (5 bases). Trimming removed 5 bases from V and 4 bases from J, with 11 bases in between. In germline, CDR1 is MNHEY, CDR2 SVGAGI. CDR3 length: 13 residues. CDR3 residues: CASSPGEGTEAFL. In DNA form, the CDR3 reads TGTGCCAGCAGTCCGGGGGAGGGCACTGAAGCTTTCCTT.

As DNA, the CDR3 is TGTGCCAGCAGTGAAGACAGAACAATTAATTCACCCCTCCACTTT. Its translation: CASSEDRTINSPLHF. The chain recombines TRBV6-1 with TRBJ1-6; D unresolved. The germline V gene has CDR1 MNHNS and CDR2 SASEGT. This CDR3 has 15 residues. V lost 1 base and J lost 6, with 10 bases in between.

The CDR3 protein is CASSFTGPGELFF. CDR3 coding DNA: TGTGCCAGCAGCTTTACAGGGCCCGGGGAGCTGTTTTTT. The chain uses TRBV7-9 and TRBJ2-2; D possibly corresponds to TRBD1 (6 bases). The CDR3 is made up of 13 amino acids. Trimming took 3 bases from V and 6 from J, leaving 8 bases between them. Germline lookup yields CDR1 SEHNR and CDR2 FQNEAQ (reference sequence).

The rearrangement links TRBV5-6 to TRBJ1-4, with 7 bases that match TRBD1. J gave up 6 bases and V 5 bases, and 10 bases lay outside the gene matches. Germline CDR1 SGHDT, CDR2 YYEEEE. This CDR3 spans 15 amino acids. The CDR3 nucleotides read TGTGCCAGCAGGTCACAGGGGCCTCCGGATGAAAAACTGTTTTTT. Its translation is CASRSQGPPDEKLFF.